The T cell receptor (beta chain) under discussion was sequenced for a study of regulatory T cells in long-lasting Graves disease. Whole-study results and caveats: When disease was persistent, TRBV28, TRBJ1-2 and TRBJ2-5 were the favored segments. Peripheral blood, not thyroid tissue, was the sole material studied.

The sample holds many counts of this clonotype. Its antigen is still unknown. The CDR3 is made up of 16 amino acids. Trimming took 7 bases from V and 3 from J, leaving 16 bases between them. Germline CDR1 MNHEY, CDR2 SMNVEV (reference sequence). Construction of TCR beta libraries relied on iRepertoire HTBI primers and on Arm-PCR targeting CDR3 regions. TCRdb re-called the multiplex PCR reads with MiXCR, one entry per CDR3 protein. Among hundreds of thousands of distinct CDR3 sequences listed, around 30% were seen once. Time point indicated: persistent/refractory GD, antithyroid drugs over 5 years with positive TRAb. PBMC RNA served as the TCR library source.

The receptor comes from a female donor with Graves disease. This material consisted of peripheral blood mononuclear cells (PBMCs), taken when the disease was refractory, from a patient treated with antithyroid drugs. The V gene is TRBV27, the J gene TRBJ2-6; a weak D match, TRBD2 (5 bases). CDR3 region: CASTAGVGFGANVLTF. The CDR3 coding sequence is TGTGCCAGCACCGCCGGGGTAGGGTTTGGGGCCAACGTCCTGACTTTC.